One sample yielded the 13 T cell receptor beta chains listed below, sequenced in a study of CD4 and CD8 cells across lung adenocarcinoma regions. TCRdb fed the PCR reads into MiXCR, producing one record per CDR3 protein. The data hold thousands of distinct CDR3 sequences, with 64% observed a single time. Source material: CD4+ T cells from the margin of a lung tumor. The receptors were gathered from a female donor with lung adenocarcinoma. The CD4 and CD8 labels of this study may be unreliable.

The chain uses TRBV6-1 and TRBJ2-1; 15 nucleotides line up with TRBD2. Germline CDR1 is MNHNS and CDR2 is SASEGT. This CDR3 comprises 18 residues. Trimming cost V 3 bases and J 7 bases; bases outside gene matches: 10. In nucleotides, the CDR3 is TGTGCCAGCAGTGAGGGCCGGACTAGCGGGGGGGCGAGGAATGAGCAGTTCTTC. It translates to CASSEGRTSGGARNEQFF.

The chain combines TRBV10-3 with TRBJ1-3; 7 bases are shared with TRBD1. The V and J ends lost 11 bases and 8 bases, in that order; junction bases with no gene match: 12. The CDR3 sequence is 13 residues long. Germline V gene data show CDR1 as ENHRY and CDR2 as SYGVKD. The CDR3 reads CASRATGRDTIYF. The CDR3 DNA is TGTGCCTCAAGAGCGACAGGGAGAGACACCATATATTTT.

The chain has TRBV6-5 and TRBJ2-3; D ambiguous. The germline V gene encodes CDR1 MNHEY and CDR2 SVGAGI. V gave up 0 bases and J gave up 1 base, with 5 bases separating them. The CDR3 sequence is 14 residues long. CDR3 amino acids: CASSYSRGTDTQYF. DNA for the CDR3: TGTGCCAGCAGTTACTCCCGGGGCACAGATACGCAGTATTTT.

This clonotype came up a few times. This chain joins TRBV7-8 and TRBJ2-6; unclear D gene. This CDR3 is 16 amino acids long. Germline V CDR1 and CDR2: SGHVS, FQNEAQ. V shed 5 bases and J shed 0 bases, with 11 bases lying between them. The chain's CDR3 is CASSRAHPSGANVLTF. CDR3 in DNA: TGTGCCAGCAGCCGGGCCCACCCCTCTGGGGCCAACGTCCTGACTTTC.

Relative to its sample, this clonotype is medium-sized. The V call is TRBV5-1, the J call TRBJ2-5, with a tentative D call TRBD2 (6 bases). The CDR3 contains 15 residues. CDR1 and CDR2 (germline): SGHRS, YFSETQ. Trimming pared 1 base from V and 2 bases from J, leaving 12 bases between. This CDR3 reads CASSLNLAKQETQYF. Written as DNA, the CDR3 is TGCGCCAGCAGCTTGAATCTAGCGAAACAAGAGACCCAGTACTTC.

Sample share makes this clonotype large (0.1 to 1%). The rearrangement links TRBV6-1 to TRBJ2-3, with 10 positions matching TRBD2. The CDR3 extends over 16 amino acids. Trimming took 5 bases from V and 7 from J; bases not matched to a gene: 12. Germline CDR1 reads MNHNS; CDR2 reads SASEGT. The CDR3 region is CASSPLMWGLAHTQYF. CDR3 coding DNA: TGTGCCAGCAGTCCCCTCATGTGGGGACTAGCGCATACGCAGTATTTT.

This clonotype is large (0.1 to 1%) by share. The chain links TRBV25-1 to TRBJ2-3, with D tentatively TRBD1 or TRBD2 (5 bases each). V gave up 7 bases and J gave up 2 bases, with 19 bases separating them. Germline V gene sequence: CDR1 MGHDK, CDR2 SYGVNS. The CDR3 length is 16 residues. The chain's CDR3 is CASTPGPQAATDTQYF. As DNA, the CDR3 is TGTGCCAGCACCCCGGGACCCCAAGCAGCCACAGATACGCAGTATTTT. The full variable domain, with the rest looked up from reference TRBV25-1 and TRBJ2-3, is EADIYQTPRYLVIGTGKKITLECSQTMGHDKMYWYQQDPGMELHLIHYSYGVNSTEKGDLSSESTVSRIRTEHFPLTLESARPSHTSQYLCASTPGPQAATDTQYFGPGTRLTVL.

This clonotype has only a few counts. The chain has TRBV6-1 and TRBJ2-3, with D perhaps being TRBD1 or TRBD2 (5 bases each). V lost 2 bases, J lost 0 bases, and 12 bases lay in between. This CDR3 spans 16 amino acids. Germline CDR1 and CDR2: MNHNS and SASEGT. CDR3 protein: CASSEWGSSSTDTQYF. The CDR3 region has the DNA TGTGCCAGCAGTGAATGGGGGTCGTCTAGCACAGATACGCAGTATTTT.

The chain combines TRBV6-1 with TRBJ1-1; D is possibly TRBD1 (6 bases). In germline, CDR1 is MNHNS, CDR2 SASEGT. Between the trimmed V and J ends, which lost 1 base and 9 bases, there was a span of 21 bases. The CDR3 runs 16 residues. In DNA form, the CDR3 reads TGTGCCAGCAGTGAAGGGAGAGTGCAGGGGCTTAGCCAAGCTTTCTTT. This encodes CASSEGRVQGLSQAFF.

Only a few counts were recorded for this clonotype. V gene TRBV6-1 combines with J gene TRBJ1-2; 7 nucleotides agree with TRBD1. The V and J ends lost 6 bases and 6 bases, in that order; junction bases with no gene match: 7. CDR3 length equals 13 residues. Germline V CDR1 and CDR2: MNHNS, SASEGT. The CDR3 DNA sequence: TGTGCCAGCAGAACGACAGGGATAAATGGCTACACCTTC. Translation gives CASRTTGINGYTF.

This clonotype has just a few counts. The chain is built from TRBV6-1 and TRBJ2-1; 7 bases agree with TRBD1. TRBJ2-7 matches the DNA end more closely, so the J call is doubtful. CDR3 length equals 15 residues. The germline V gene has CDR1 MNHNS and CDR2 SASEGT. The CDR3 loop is CASRFRDSDYYEQYF. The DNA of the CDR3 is TGTGCCAGCAGATTCCGGGACAGCGACTACTACGAGCAGTACTTC.

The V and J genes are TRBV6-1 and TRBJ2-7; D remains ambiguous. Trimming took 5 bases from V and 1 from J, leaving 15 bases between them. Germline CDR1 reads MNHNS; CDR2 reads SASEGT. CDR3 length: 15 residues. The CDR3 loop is CASSPQRGRSYEQYF. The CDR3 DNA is TGTGCCAGCAGTCCACAAAGAGGACGGTCCTACGAGCAGTACTTC.

CDR3 coding DNA: TGTGCCAGCAGTCACGGCAGGGTGAGCGAGCAGTACTTC. It specifies CASSHGRVSEQYF. The rearrangement uses TRBV6-5 and TRBJ2-5; TRBD1 might be the D (5 bases). The J call is uncertain, as TRBJ2-7 better fits the DNA end. CDR1 MNHEY and CDR2 SVGAGI come from the germline V gene. The CDR3 is 13 residues long.